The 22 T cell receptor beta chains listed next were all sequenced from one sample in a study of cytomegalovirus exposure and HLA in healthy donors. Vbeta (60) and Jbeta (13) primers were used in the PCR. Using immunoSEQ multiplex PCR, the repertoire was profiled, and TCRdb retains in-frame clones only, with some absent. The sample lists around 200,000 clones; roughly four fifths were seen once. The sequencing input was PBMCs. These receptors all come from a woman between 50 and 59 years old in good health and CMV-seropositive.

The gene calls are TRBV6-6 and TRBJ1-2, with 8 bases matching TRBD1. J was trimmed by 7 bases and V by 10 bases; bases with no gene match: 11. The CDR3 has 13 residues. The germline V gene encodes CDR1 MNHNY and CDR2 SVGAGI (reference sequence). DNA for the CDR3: TGTGCCACCCTGGACAGGGTGGGTAGTGGCTACACCTTC. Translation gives CATLDRVGSGYTF.

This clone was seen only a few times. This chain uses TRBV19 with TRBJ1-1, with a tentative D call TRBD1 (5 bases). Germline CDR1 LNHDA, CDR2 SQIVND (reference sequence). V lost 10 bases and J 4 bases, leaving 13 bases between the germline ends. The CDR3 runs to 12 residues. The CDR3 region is CAIQGRGTEAFF. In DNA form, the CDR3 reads TGTGCCATTCAGGGTAGGGGCACTGAAGCTTTCTTT.

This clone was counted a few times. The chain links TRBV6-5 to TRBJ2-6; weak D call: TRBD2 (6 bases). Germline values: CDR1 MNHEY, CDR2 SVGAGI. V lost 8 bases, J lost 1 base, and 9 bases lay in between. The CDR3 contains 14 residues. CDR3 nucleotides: TGTGCCAGCGGGCGGGGATCTGGGGCCAACGTCCTGACTTTC. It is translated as CASGRGSGANVLTF.

The DNA of the CDR3 is TGCAGCGTTGACGGGCAGGGGGAGGGCTACACCTTC. Translated: CSVDGQGEGYTF. The chain links TRBV29-1 to TRBJ1-2, with 7 bases identical to TRBD1. This CDR3 has 12 amino acids. The trim removed 3 bases at V and 8 bases at J, leaving 6 bases unmatched. Germline CDR1 reads SQVTM; CDR2 reads ANQGSEA.

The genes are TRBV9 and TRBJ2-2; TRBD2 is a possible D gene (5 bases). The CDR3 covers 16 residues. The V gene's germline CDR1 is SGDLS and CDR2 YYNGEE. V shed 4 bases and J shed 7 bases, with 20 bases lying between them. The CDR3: CASSRAFGGFDGELFF. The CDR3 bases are TGTGCCAGCAGCCGGGCCTTTGGCGGGTTTGACGGGGAGCTGTTTTTT.

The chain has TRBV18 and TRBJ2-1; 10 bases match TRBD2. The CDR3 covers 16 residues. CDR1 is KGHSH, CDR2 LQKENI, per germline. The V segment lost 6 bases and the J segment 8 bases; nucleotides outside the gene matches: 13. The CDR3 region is CASSPDSGGTGDEQFF. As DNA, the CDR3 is TGTGCCAGCTCCCCAGATAGCGGGGGGACCGGGGATGAGCAGTTCTTC.

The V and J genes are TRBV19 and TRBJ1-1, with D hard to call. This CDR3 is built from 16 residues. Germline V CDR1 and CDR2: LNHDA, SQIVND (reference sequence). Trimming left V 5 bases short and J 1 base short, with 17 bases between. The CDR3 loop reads CASSSYSDIPNTEAFF. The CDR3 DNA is TGTGCCAGTAGTTCCTATTCCGACATCCCGAACACTGAAGCTTTCTTT.

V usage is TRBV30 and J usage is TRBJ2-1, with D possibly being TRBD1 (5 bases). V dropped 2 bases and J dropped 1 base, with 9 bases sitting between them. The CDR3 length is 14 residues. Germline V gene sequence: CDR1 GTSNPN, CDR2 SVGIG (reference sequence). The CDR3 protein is CAWSKAGSYNEQFF. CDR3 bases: TGTGCCTGGAGTAAGGCAGGGTCCTACAATGAGCAGTTCTTC. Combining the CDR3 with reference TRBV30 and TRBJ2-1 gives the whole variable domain SQTIHQWPATLVQPVGSPLSLECTVEGTSNPNLYWYRQAAGRGLQLLFYSVGIGQISSEVPQNLSASRPQDRQFILSSKKLLLSDSGFYLCAWSKAGSYNEQFFGPGTRLTVL.

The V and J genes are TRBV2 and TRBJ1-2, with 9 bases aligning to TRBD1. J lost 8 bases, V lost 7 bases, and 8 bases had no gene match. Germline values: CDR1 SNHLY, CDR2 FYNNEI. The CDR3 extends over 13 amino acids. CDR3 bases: TGTGCCAGCAAACTAGGACAGGGGAACGGCTACACCTTC. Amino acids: CASKLGQGNGYTF.

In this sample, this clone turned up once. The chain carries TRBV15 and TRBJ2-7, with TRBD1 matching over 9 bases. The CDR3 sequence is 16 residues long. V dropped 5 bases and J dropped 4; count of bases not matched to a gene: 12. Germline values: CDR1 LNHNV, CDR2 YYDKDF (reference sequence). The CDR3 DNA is TGTGCCACCAGCGGGACCGGGACAGGGAGGGGATACGAGCAGTACTTC. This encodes CATSGTGTGRGYEQYF. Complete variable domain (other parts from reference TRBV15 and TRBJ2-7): DAMVIQNPRYQVTQFGKPVTLSCSQTLNHNVMYWYQQKSSQAPKLLFHYYDKDFNNEADTPDNFQSRRPNTSFCFLDIRSPGLGDTAMYLCATSGTGTGRGYEQYFGPGTRLTVT.

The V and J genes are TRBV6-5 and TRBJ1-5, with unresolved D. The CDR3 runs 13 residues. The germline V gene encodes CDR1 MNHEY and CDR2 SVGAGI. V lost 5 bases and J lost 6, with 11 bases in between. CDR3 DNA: TGTGCCAGCAGTGACACGGTCAGTCAGCCCCAGCATTTT. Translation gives CASSDTVSQPQHF.

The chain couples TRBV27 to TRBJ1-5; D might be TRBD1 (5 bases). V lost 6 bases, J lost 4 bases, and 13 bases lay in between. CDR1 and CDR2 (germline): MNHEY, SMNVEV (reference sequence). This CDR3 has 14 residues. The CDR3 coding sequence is TGTGCCAGCAGCCCGGCGGAGGGGAATCAGCCCCAGCATTTT. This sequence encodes CASSPAEGNQPQHF.

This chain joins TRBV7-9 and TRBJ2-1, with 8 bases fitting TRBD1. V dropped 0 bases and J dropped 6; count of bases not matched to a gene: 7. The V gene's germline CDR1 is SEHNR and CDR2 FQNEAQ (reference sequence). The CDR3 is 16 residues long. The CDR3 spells CASSLATRQGPNEQFF. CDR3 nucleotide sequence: TGTGCCAGCAGCTTAGCGACCAGACAGGGGCCCAATGAGCAGTTCTTC.

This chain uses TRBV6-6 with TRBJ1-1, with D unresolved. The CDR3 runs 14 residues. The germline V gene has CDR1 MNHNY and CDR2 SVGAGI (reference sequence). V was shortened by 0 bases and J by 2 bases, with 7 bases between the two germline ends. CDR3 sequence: CASSYSAENTEAFF. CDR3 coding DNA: TGTGCCAGCAGTTACTCGGCAGAAAACACTGAAGCTTTCTTT.

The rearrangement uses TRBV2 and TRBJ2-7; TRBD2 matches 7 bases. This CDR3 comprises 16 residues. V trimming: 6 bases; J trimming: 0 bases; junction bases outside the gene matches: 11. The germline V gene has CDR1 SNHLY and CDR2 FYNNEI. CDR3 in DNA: TGTGCCAGCAGAGCAAGACTAGCCCAAAGCTCCTACGAGCAGTACTTC. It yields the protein CASRARLAQSSYEQYF.

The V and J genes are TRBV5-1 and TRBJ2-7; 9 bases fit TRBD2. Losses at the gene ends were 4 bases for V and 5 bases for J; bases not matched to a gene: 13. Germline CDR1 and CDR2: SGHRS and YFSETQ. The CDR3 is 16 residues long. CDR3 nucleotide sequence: TGCGCCAGCAGCGGGAGGGTCAGCGGGGGGCGGCACGAGCAGTACTTC. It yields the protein CASSGRVSGGRHEQYF.

The CDR3 reads CASSIISNNQPQHF. CDR3 nucleotide sequence: TGTGCCAGTAGTATTATAAGCAATAATCAGCCCCAGCATTTT. V is TRBV19 and J is TRBJ1-5; D is unresolved. There are 14 residues in the CDR3. Per the germline V gene, CDR1 is LNHDA and CDR2 is SQIVND (reference sequence). Between the trimmed V and J ends, which lost 3 bases and 4 bases, there was a span of 10 bases. Full variable domain (remainder filled in from reference TRBV19 and TRBJ1-5): DGGITQSPKYLFRKEGQNVTLSCEQNLNHDAMYWYRQDPGQGLRLIYYSQIVNDFQKGDIAEGYSVSREKKESFPLTVTSAQKNPTAFYLCASSIISNNQPQHFGDGTRLSIL.

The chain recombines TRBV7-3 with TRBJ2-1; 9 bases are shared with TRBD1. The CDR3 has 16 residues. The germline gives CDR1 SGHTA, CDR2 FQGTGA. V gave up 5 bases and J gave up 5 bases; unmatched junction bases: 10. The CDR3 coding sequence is TGTGCCAGCAGCGGTGGTTTTGGGACAGGGAACAATGAGCAGTTCTTC. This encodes CASSGGFGTGNNEQFF.

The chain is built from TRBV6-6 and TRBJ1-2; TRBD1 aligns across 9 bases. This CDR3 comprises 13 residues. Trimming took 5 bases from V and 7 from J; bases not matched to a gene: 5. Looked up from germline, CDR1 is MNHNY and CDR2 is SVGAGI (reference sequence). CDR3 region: CASSPGQGRGYTF. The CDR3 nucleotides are TGTGCCAGCAGTCCGGGACAGGGCCGTGGCTACACCTTC.

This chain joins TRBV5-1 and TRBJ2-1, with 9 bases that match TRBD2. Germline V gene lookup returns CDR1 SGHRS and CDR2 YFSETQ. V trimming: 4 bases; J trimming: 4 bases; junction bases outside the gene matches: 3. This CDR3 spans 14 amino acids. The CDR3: CASSAAGGYNEQFF. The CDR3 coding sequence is TGCGCCAGCAGCGCAGCGGGGGGTTACAATGAGCAGTTCTTC.

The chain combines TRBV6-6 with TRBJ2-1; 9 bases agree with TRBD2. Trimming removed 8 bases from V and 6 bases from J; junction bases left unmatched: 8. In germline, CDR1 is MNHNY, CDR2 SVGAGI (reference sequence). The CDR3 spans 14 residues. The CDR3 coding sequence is TGTGCCAGCCGGGCAGCGGGGGGAGGCAATGAGCAGTTCTTC. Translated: CASRAAGGGNEQFF.

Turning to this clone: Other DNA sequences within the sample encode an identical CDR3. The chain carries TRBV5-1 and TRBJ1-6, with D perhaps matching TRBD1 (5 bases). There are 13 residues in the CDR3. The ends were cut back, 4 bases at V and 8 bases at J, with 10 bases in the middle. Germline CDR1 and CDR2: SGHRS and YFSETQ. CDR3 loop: CASSPLTDSPLHF. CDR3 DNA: TGCGCCAGCAGCCCCCTGACAGATTCACCCCTCCACTTT.